The clone carrying this T cell receptor (beta chain) came up many times. Its cognate antigen is unknown. This entry belongs to a study of T cell repertoires in cytomegalovirus infection. The wider study: Peptides in the study included HLA-C-restricted and HLA-B-restricted CMV epitopes.

MiXCR, applied by TCRdb to the reads, yields one record per CDR3 protein. The table shows roughly 920,000 distinct CDR3 sequences, with approximately 31% occurring only once. CDR1 MGHRA and CDR2 YSYEKL come from the germline V gene. After removal of 3 bases from V and 4 bases from J, the junction contained 6 bases not matched to a gene. The CDR3 runs to 16 residues. Whole-study findings and limits: HLA-C-restricted TCR beta clonotypes specific for CMV led the ex vivo response.

V gene TRBV4-1 combines with J gene TRBJ2-1, with 10 bases identical to TRBD1. This sample comprised cultured CD8+ T cells from PBMCs, obtained from culture after CMV antigen stimulation. The TCR was taken from a human donor in good health (CMV status not recorded). Some clones in this sample may be carry-over from other donors' samples. CDR3 DNA sequence: TGCGCCAGCAGCCACAGGGGGACAGGGGCTTACAATGAGCAGTTCTTC. It translates to CASSHRGTGAYNEQFF.